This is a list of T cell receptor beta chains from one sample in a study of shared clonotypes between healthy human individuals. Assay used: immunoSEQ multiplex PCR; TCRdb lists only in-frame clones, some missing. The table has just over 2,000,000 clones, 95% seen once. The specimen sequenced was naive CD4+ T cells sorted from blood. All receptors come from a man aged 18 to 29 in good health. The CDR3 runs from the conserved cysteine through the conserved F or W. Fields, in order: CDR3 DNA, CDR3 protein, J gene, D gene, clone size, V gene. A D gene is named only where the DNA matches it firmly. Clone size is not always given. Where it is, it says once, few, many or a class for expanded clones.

cdr3_nt: TGTGCCAGCAGTCCCTTGGGGGGGCCCACCTACGAGCAGTACTTC
cdr3_aa: CASSPLGGPTYEQYF
j_call: TRBJ2-7
d_call: -
clone_size: -
v_call: TRBV27

cdr3_nt: TGTGCCAGCAGCTTAGGGAAATCGGAGACCCAGTACTTC
cdr3_aa: CASSLGKSETQYF
j_call: TRBJ2-5
d_call: -
clone_size: -
v_call: TRBV5-4

cdr3_nt: TGTGCCAGCAGCCAATTCAGGGAAGCTTTCTTT
cdr3_aa: CASSQFREAFF
j_call: TRBJ1-1
d_call: -
clone_size: -
v_call: TRBV14

cdr3_nt: TGTGCCAGCAGCAATAGCGGGAGGGACGCCGGGGAGCTGTTTTTT
cdr3_aa: CASSNSGRDAGELFF
j_call: TRBJ2-2
d_call: TRBD2
clone_size: -
v_call: TRBV11-3

cdr3_nt: TGTGCCTGGAGTTCCAGACAGGGAGGATCTGGAAACACCATATATTTT
cdr3_aa: CAWSSRQGGSGNTIYF
j_call: TRBJ1-3
d_call: TRBD1
clone_size: -
v_call: TRBV30

cdr3_nt: TGCGCCAGCAGCCAACCGGGACTCACGAATGAGCAGTTCTTC
cdr3_aa: CASSQPGLTNEQFF
j_call: TRBJ2-1
d_call: -
clone_size: -
v_call: TRBV4-1

cdr3_nt: TGTGCCAGCAGCCCCACGGGACACAACTATGGCTACACCTTC
cdr3_aa: CASSPTGHNYGYTF
j_call: TRBJ1-2
d_call: -
clone_size: -
v_call: TRBV7-2

cdr3_nt: TGCAGTGCTAGATGGGGTTCCGAAGCTTTCTTT
cdr3_aa: CSARWGSEAFF
j_call: TRBJ1-1
d_call: -
clone_size: -
v_call: TRBV20-1

cdr3_nt: TGTGCCAGCTCACCAAAGGGACAGGGGGATGAAAAACTGTTTTTT
cdr3_aa: CASSPKGQGDEKLFF
j_call: TRBJ1-4
d_call: TRBD1
clone_size: -
v_call: TRBV18

cdr3_nt: TGTGCCAGCAGCGTAGCCAACAGGGGGCTTGGAGAGACCCAGTACTTC
cdr3_aa: CASSVANRGLGETQYF
j_call: TRBJ2-5
d_call: TRBD1
clone_size: -
v_call: TRBV13

cdr3_nt: TGTGCCAGCAGCCAAGTGACCGGGGGCTTCGACACTGAAGCTTTCTTT
cdr3_aa: CASSQVTGGFDTEAFF
j_call: TRBJ1-1
d_call: -
clone_size: -
v_call: TRBV4-2

cdr3_nt: TGCAGTGCCACTGACGGATTCGAGCAGTACTTC
cdr3_aa: CSATDGFEQYF
j_call: TRBJ2-7
d_call: -
clone_size: -
v_call: TRBV20-1

cdr3_nt: TGCGCCAGCAGTATGGGAGTACAAGAGACCCAGTACTTC
cdr3_aa: CASSMGVQETQYF
j_call: TRBJ2-5
d_call: -
clone_size: -
v_call: TRBV10-2

cdr3_nt: TGTGCCAGCAGCTTATTTTCGGGGGAGCAGTTCTTC
cdr3_aa: CASSLFSGEQFF
j_call: TRBJ2-1
d_call: -
clone_size: -
v_call: TRBV11-3

cdr3_nt: TGTGCCAGCAGTGCGGGACAGGGAAGGACCGGGGAGCTGTTTTTT
cdr3_aa: CASSAGQGRTGELFF
j_call: TRBJ2-2
d_call: TRBD1
clone_size: -
v_call: TRBV6-1

cdr3_nt: TGTGCCAGCAGCTTAGGAAGAGAGATCCAAGAGACCCAGTACTTC
cdr3_aa: CASSLGREIQETQYF
j_call: TRBJ2-5
d_call: -
clone_size: -
v_call: TRBV11-3

cdr3_nt: TGCGCCAGCAGCCCGGGGACAGGGTATCAAGATACGCAGTATTTT
cdr3_aa: CASSPGTGYQDTQYF
j_call: TRBJ2-3
d_call: TRBD1
clone_size: -
v_call: TRBV5-1

cdr3_nt: TGTGCCAGCAGCGTAGTATTGGGGGGGATAGCTTTCTTT
cdr3_aa: CASSVVLGGIAFF
j_call: TRBJ1-1
d_call: -
clone_size: -
v_call: TRBV9

cdr3_nt: TGTGCCAGCAGTTCGACTCCGGGGGTCGGGACCCAGTACTTC
cdr3_aa: CASSSTPGVGTQYF
j_call: TRBJ2-5
d_call: -
clone_size: -
v_call: TRBV6-1

cdr3_nt: TGTGCCAGCAGCCTTACCACGAAGTGGGTCTCCAATCAGCCCCAGCATTTT
cdr3_aa: CASSLTTKWVSNQPQHF
j_call: TRBJ1-5
d_call: -
clone_size: once
v_call: TRBV4-2

cdr3_nt: TGTGCCAGCTCACCATTGGAGGGCCGCCATAGCAATCAGCCCCAGCATTTT
cdr3_aa: CASSPLEGRHSNQPQHF
j_call: TRBJ1-5
d_call: -
clone_size: -
v_call: TRBV18

cdr3_nt: TGTGCCAGCACTGGGATCGATTTCCTCGAGCAGTACTTC
cdr3_aa: CASTGIDFLEQYF
j_call: TRBJ2-7
d_call: -
clone_size: -
v_call: TRBV2

cdr3_nt: TGTGCCATCAGACAGGGATCTGAAGCTTTCTTT
cdr3_aa: CAIRQGSEAFF
j_call: TRBJ1-1
d_call: -
clone_size: -
v_call: TRBV10-3

cdr3_nt: TGTGCCAGCAGCTTGCCGGGACTAGCGGGAGCCACAGATACGCAGTATTTT
cdr3_aa: CASSLPGLAGATDTQYF
j_call: TRBJ2-3
d_call: TRBD2
clone_size: -
v_call: TRBV5-6

cdr3_nt: TGTGCCAGCAGTGAAGAGGAGGGGCTGGGCTATGGCTACACCTTC
cdr3_aa: CASSEEEGLGYGYTF
j_call: TRBJ1-2
d_call: -
clone_size: -
v_call: TRBV6-1

cdr3_nt: TGTGCCAGCAGCTTAGGGGAGAAGGAGACCCAGTACTTC
cdr3_aa: CASSLGEKETQYF
j_call: TRBJ2-5
d_call: -
clone_size: -
v_call: TRBV11-2

cdr3_nt: TGTGCCAGCAGTTCGACTCCAGGGACCCAGTACTTC
cdr3_aa: CASSSTPGTQYF
j_call: TRBJ2-5
d_call: -
clone_size: -
v_call: TRBV27

cdr3_nt: TGTGCCAGTAGTACCGCAGAGAATTCACCCCTCCACTTT
cdr3_aa: CASSTAENSPLHF
j_call: TRBJ1-6
d_call: -
clone_size: -
v_call: TRBV19

cdr3_nt: TGTGCCAGCAGCTTAGGAGGGGGAGGGAACGAGCAGTACTTC
cdr3_aa: CASSLGGGGNEQYF
j_call: TRBJ2-7
d_call: -
clone_size: -
v_call: TRBV7-2

cdr3_nt: TGTGCCAGCAGTTTCCAGGGGAGGACTGAAGCTTTCTTT
cdr3_aa: CASSFQGRTEAFF
j_call: TRBJ1-1
d_call: -
clone_size: -
v_call: TRBV28

cdr3_nt: TGTGCCAGCAGCGGAGGGGTTAGTCTAGTAACAGATACGCAGTATTTT
cdr3_aa: CASSGGVSLVTDTQYF
j_call: TRBJ2-3
d_call: -
clone_size: -
v_call: TRBV7-6

cdr3_nt: TGCGCCAGCAGCTTAGAGATAGCCAAAAACATTCAGTACTTC
cdr3_aa: CASSLEIAKNIQYF
j_call: TRBJ2-4
d_call: -
clone_size: -
v_call: TRBV5-1

cdr3_nt: TGTGCCAGCAGCTCGACGGGATCGAACACCGGGGAGCTGTTTTTT
cdr3_aa: CASSSTGSNTGELFF
j_call: TRBJ2-2
d_call: -
clone_size: -
v_call: TRBV11-3

cdr3_nt: TGTGCCAGTAGTATTTTGATGGGTCAGGGCAATCAGCCCCAGCATTTT
cdr3_aa: CASSILMGQGNQPQHF
j_call: TRBJ1-5
d_call: -
clone_size: once
v_call: TRBV19

cdr3_nt: TGTGCCAGCTCACCACTACAGCCCAATGAGCAGTTCTTC
cdr3_aa: CASSPLQPNEQFF
j_call: TRBJ2-1
d_call: -
clone_size: -
v_call: TRBV18

cdr3_nt: TGTGCCAGCAGCGACAGGTCTGAAGGCGAGCAGTACTTC
cdr3_aa: CASSDRSEGEQYF
j_call: TRBJ2-7
d_call: -
clone_size: -
v_call: TRBV2

cdr3_nt: TGTGCCAGCAGCTTAGCTTCTTGGGGGGCCTACAATGAGCAGTTCTTC
cdr3_aa: CASSLASWGAYNEQFF
j_call: TRBJ2-1
d_call: -
clone_size: once
v_call: TRBV7-2